What follows are 10 T cell receptor beta chains derived from one specimen sequenced in a study of cytomegalovirus exposure and HLA in healthy donors. The primer mix had 60 Vbeta and 13 Jbeta primers. Repertoires were generated with immunoSEQ multiplex PCR, while TCRdb's copy carries only in-frame clones and drops some. The profile shows approximately 190,000 clones, about four fifths of them singletons. The specimen was PBMCs. The receptors were sampled from a woman younger than 35 in good health and CMV-seronegative.

V usage is TRBV28 and J usage is TRBJ2-6; TRBD2 is a possible D gene (5 bases). The germline V and J ends were trimmed by 4 bases and 0 bases, with 10 bases remaining between them. This CDR3 is built from 16 residues. CDR1 and CDR2 from the germline V gene are MDHEN and SYDVKM. This CDR3 reads CASSSEGSSGANVLTF. CDR3 bases: TGTGCCAGCAGTTCAGAGGGTAGCTCTGGGGCCAACGTCCTGACTTTC.

The J gene is TRBJ2-3, the V gene TRBV7-9; 14 positions agree with TRBD2. The CDR3 is 16 residues long. Trimming cost V 5 bases and J 5 bases; bases outside gene matches: 6. The germline CDR1 and CDR2 sequences are SEHNR and FQNEAQ (reference sequence). CDR3 loop: CASSATSGRARDTQYF. CDR3 DNA: TGTGCCAGCAGCGCGACTAGCGGGAGGGCCCGAGATACGCAGTATTTT.

The chain has TRBV27 and TRBJ2-3, with 9 nucleotides matching TRBD1. V shed 4 bases and J 4 bases; nucleotides not matched to a gene: 6. This CDR3 contains 15 residues. CDR1 and CDR2 (germline): MNHEY, SMNVEV (reference sequence). CDR3 DNA sequence: TGTGCCAGCAGTTCTCCGGGACAGGGCTCAGATACGCAGTATTTT. Translating it yields CASSSPGQGSDTQYF.

The V gene is TRBV27, the J gene TRBJ2-5, with 11 bases matching TRBD1. Trimming cost V 4 bases and J 5 bases; bases outside gene matches: 9. The germline V gene encodes CDR1 MNHEY and CDR2 SMNVEV (reference sequence). This CDR3 has 16 amino acids. The CDR3 bases are TGTGCCAGCAGTTCTGGAGGGACAGGGGGTGGTGAGACCCAGTACTTC. Its translation is CASSSGGTGGGETQYF.

V and J are TRBV2 and TRBJ1-3; TRBD1 agrees at 8 bases. Germline CDR1 reads SNHLY; CDR2 reads FYNNEI. The ends lost 6 bases at V and 4 bases at J; junction bases unmatched: 11. The CDR3 extends over 16 amino acids. DNA of the CDR3: TGTGCCAGCAGCTCATATTTGACAGGGGACGGAAACACCATATATTTT. It specifies CASSSYLTGDGNTIYF.

The CDR3 region is CASSQSKLVRGASNQPQHF. The CDR3 bases are TGTGCCAGCAGCCAATCTAAACTCGTTCGGGGGGCGAGCAATCAGCCCCAGCATTTT. The chain has TRBV16 and TRBJ1-5, with D perhaps TRBD1 (6 bases). Trimming took 0 bases from V and 1 from J, leaving 19 bases between them. The CDR3 has 19 residues. CDR1 is KGHSY, CDR2 FQNENV, per germline.

The chain is built from TRBV25-1 and TRBJ2-1, with 11 bases aligning to TRBD1. V shed 8 bases, J shed 2 bases, and the junction held 2 bases outside the gene matches. Per the germline V gene, CDR1 is MGHDK and CDR2 is SYGVNS. The length of the CDR3 is 14 residues. The CDR3 loop is CASLGQGAYNEQFF. In DNA, the CDR3 is TGTGCCAGCCTGGGACAGGGGGCCTACAATGAGCAGTTCTTC.

The CDR3 DNA reads as TGTGCCAGCTCACCACTCGACAGCTGGGAGACCCAGTACTTC. Amino acids: CASSPLDSWETQYF. This chain links TRBV18 with TRBJ2-5; the D gene is possibly TRBD1 (5 bases). Germline V gives CDR1 KGHSH, CDR2 LQKENI. The CDR3 covers 14 residues. V was pared by 1 base and J by 5 bases, with 11 bases between.

This clone was seen only a few times. The rearrangement uses TRBV28 and TRBJ2-2; D is possibly TRBD1 (5 bases). Germline V lookup: CDR1 MDHEN, CDR2 SYDVKM. The length of the CDR3 is 12 residues. Trimming removed 4 bases at V and 9 bases at J, with 9 bases between. This CDR3 is CASSSSGWELFF. The CDR3 DNA is TGTGCCAGCAGTTCTTCAGGGTGGGAGCTGTTTTTT.

This clone was recorded once. The V and J genes are TRBV27 and TRBJ2-7; D is possibly TRBD2 (5 bases). CDR1 and CDR2 from the germline V gene are MNHEY and SMNVEV (reference sequence). The CDR3 loop spans 13 amino acids. The V end was cut by 3 bases, the J end by 1 base, with 7 bases between. CDR3 coding DNA: TGTGCCAGCAGTTTTCGGGAATCCTACGAGCAGTACTTC. As protein: CASSFRESYEQYF.